The rows below give T cell receptor beta chains drawn from one sample of a study of cytomegalovirus exposure and HLA in healthy donors. Only in-frame clones appear in the TCRdb table, and some are missing; sequencing was by immunoSEQ multiplex PCR. This table has some 160,000 clones, approximately 84% appearing once. The sequenced sample consisted of PBMCs. All receptors come from a man aged 25 to 45 in good health and CMV-seropositive. CDR3s include the opening cysteine and the closing phenylalanine or tryptophan. Each record gives: V gene, clone size, J gene, D gene, CDR3 DNA, CDR3 protein. The D gene is left open where the match is weak. Clone size is not always given. Where it is, it says once, few, many or a class for expanded clones.

V: TRBV28; size: -; J: TRBJ2-4; D: -; DNA: TGTGCCAGCAGTTTAGGGAGGCCTCTGGCCAAAAACATTCAGTACTTC; CDR3: CASSLGRPLAKNIQYF
V: TRBV7-9; size: few; J: TRBJ2-3; D: TRBD2; DNA: TGTGCCAGCAGCTTAGGCCTAGCGGGTTCCGGAGATACGCAGTATTTT; CDR3: CASSLGLAGSGDTQYF
V: TRBV6-6; size: -; J: TRBJ1-1; D: -; DNA: TGTGCCAGCAGTTACGATAGAAGCACAGCAGAAGCTTTCTTT; CDR3: CASSYDRSTAEAFF
V: TRBV9; size: -; J: TRBJ2-2; D: TRBD2; DNA: TGTGCCAGCAGCCCCTCAACCCCCTGGACTAGCGGGAGTATCGGGGAGCTGTTTTTT; CDR3: CASSPSTPWTSGSIGELFF
V: TRBV5-1; size: -; J: TRBJ1-1; D: -; DNA: TGCGCCAGCAGCTTGGAAGTCACTATGAACACTGAAGCTTTCTTT; CDR3: CASSLEVTMNTEAFF
V: TRBV7-9; size: few; J: TRBJ2-3; D: TRBD1; DNA: TGTTCCAGCAGCTTCGGGACAGGGGAGGCAGATACGCAGTATTTT; CDR3: CSSSFGTGEADTQYF
V: TRBV7-8; size: -; J: TRBJ1-1; D: -; DNA: TGTGCCAGCAGCTTAGTCCGGGACTGGGGTGGGCGTACTGAAGCTTTCTTT; CDR3: CASSLVRDWGGRTEAFF
V: TRBV19; size: -; J: TRBJ1-5; D: -; DNA: TGTGCCAGCCTCCAAGGGGGGGAGGTAAGCAATCAGCCCCAGCATTTT; CDR3: CASLQGGEVSNQPQHF
V: TRBV7-9; size: -; J: TRBJ2-7; D: TRBD1; DNA: TGTGCCAGCAGCTCGACAGGGATGAACGAGCAGTACTTC; CDR3: CASSSTGMNEQYF
V: TRBV13; size: -; J: TRBJ1-1; D: -; DNA: TGTGCCAGCAGCTTCCTTGGGAGCACTGAAGCTTTCTTT; CDR3: CASSFLGSTEAFF
V: TRBV7-2; size: -; J: TRBJ2-1; D: -; DNA: TGTGCCAGCAGCCCCAATTGGGGAGGGGGGGTCAATGAGCAGTTCTTC; CDR3: CASSPNWGGGVNEQFF
V: TRBV19; size: -; J: TRBJ1-5; D: TRBD1; DNA: TGTGCCAGTGAGGGACAGGGGGCGCAGCCCCAGCATTTT; CDR3: CASEGQGAQPQHF
V: TRBV6-6; size: -; J: TRBJ2-7; D: -; DNA: TGTGCCAGCAGTAGGAACAGAGACACCTACGAGCAGTACTTC; CDR3: CASSRNRDTYEQYF
V: TRBV7-9; size: -; J: TRBJ2-7; D: TRBD1; DNA: TGTTCCAGCAGCTTAGCACAGGGGGCGGCCTACGAGCAGTACTTC; CDR3: CSSSLAQGAAYEQYF
V: TRBV2; size: -; J: TRBJ2-3; D: TRBD2; DNA: TGTGCCAGCAGTGCCCCTCTCCGGGGGGATAGCACAGATACGCAGTATTTT; CDR3: CASSAPLRGDSTDTQYF